Detailed here is one TCR beta chain. Cohort allocation depended upon clinical history that participants reported. This specimen belongs to a study of blood T cell repertoires in COVID-19. Study-wide background: The cDNA or gDNA used as material had been derived from T cells, B-cell-depleted T cells, or PBMCs.

Unmatched junction bases numbered 11, after V lost 4 bases and J lost 2 bases. This CDR3 region has 17 residues. CDR1 and CDR2 from the germline V gene are SGDLS and YYNGEE. The protocol was immunoSEQ multiplex PCR, while the TCRdb copy is restricted to in-frame clones and leaves out a portion. This table has 250,000 to 300,000 clones, just over 90% appearing once. The V call is TRBV9, the J call TRBJ1-3, with TRBD1 matching over 8 bases. The TCR was taken from a woman in her thirties or forties with acute COVID-19. The sample was PBMCs or T cells enriched from blood (not recorded which). CDR3 residues: CASSPGGQDFAGNTIYF. As DNA, the CDR3 is TGTGCCAGCAGCCCCGGGGGACAGGATTTTGCTGGAAACACCATATATTTT.